The 9 T cell receptor beta chains presented below share a single source sample, sequenced in a study of T cell responses to AZD1222 COVID-19 vaccine. Produced via immunoSEQ multiplex PCR; TCRdb's table is partial and in-frame only. The table shows 150,000 to 200,000 clones, with 85% to 95% occurring only once. The source was peripheral blood, collected 28 days after the second AZD1222 dose. The receptors originated from an adult who received the AZD1222 COVID-19 vaccine.

The chain uses TRBV5-1 and TRBJ2-4; tentative D call: TRBD2 (6 bases). Trimming removed 3 bases from V and 0 bases from J, with 19 bases in between. The length of the CDR3 is 18 residues. The germline V gene has CDR1 SGHRS and CDR2 YFSETQ. The CDR3 protein is CASSWQAGLDLAKNIQYF. The CDR3, as DNA: TGCGCCAGCAGCTGGCAAGCGGGTTTAGACCTAGCCAAAAACATTCAGTACTTC. Based on the CDR3 plus reference TRBV5-1 and TRBJ2-4, the full variable domain is KAGVTQTPRYLIKTRGQQVTLSCSPISGHRSVSWYQQTPGQGLQFLFEYFSETQRNKGNFPGRFSGRQFSNSRSEMNVSTLELGDSALYLCASSWQAGLDLAKNIQYFGAGTRLSVL.

The CDR3 sequence: CASSSGQGVEGYTF. CDR3 coding DNA: TGTGCCAGCAGTTCTGGACAGGGGGTAGAGGGCTACACCTTC. The rearrangement uses TRBV27 and TRBJ1-2, with 10 bases identical to TRBD1. Germline-derived CDR1 and CDR2 are MNHEY and SMNVEV (reference sequence). This CDR3 has 14 amino acids. J gave up 8 bases and V 4 bases, and 7 bases lay outside the gene matches.

The rearrangement uses TRBV10-1 and TRBJ2-1, with 14 nucleotides matching TRBD2. The CDR3 consists of 18 residues. Germline CDR1 WNHNN, CDR2 SYGVQD (reference sequence). V was clipped by 6 bases and J by 1 base; unmatched bases: 8. The CDR3 here is CASRAGLAGEFSYNEQFF. The CDR3 coding sequence is TGCGCCAGCAGGGCGGGACTAGCGGGAGAATTTTCCTACAATGAGCAGTTCTTC.

The V gene is TRBV2, the J gene TRBJ1-5, with 7 bases lining up with TRBD1. Germline assignment: CDR1 SNHLY and CDR2 FYNNEI. The CDR3 is 16 residues long. With V trimmed by 3 bases and J by 2 bases, 7 bases remained unmatched. CDR3 DNA: TGTGCCAGCAGTGATGGACAGGTCTCTGGCAATCAGCCCCAGCATTTT. It codes for CASSDGQVSGNQPQHF.

The V gene is TRBV30, the J gene TRBJ2-1; D possibly corresponds to TRBD2 (7 bases). The CDR3 consists of 16 residues. The ends were cut back, 5 bases at V and 12 bases at J, with 29 bases in the middle. Germline lookup yields CDR1 GTSNPN and CDR2 SVGIG (reference sequence). Here the CDR3 DNA reads TGTGCCTGGGCCCGCCTGGGGGCTAGCGGCAGGATGGGGCAGTTCTTC. Amino acid sequence: CAWARLGASGRMGQFF. The entire variable domain, with the rest obtained from reference TRBV30 and TRBJ2-1, is as follows: SQTIHQWPATLVQPVGSPLSLECTVEGTSNPNLYWYRQAAGRGLQLLFYSVGIGQISSEVPQNLSASRPQDRQFILSSKKLLLSDSGFYLCAWARLGASGRMGQFFGPGTRLTVL.

The rearrangement uses TRBV19 and TRBJ2-7; tentatively, D is TRBD2 (6 bases). V lost 3 bases and J 3 bases, leaving 6 bases between the germline ends. Germline V gives CDR1 LNHDA, CDR2 SQIVND (reference sequence). This CDR3 spans 12 amino acids. The CDR3 coding sequence is TGTGCCAGTAGTATCGGGGGCTACGAGCAGTACTTC. Its protein is CASSIGGYEQYF.

The chain has TRBV10-2 and TRBJ1-6; D not certain. Trimming removed 10 bases from V and 6 bases from J, with 16 bases in between. The CDR3 extends over 14 amino acids. Looked up from germline, CDR1 is WSHSY and CDR2 is SAAADI. CDR3 sequence reads: CATLTGSTNSPLHF. In DNA, the CDR3 is TGCGCCACCCTAACCGGGTCTACTAATTCACCCCTCCACTTT.

This clone appeared once. This chain joins TRBV5-5 and TRBJ1-1; 7 bases agree with TRBD1. The germline V gene has CDR1 SGHKS and CDR2 YYEKEE (reference sequence). The CDR3 is made up of 14 amino acids. Losses at the gene ends were 2 bases for V and 0 bases for J; bases not matched to a gene: 1. CDR3 region: CASSLQGMNTEAFF. CDR3 sequence (DNA): TGTGCCAGCAGCTTACAGGGGATGAACACTGAAGCTTTCTTT.

J is TRBJ1-5 and V is TRBV3-1 (or the pseudogene TRBV3-2); D not certain. The CDR3 is 13 residues long. The V end lost 8 bases, the J end lost 9 bases, and 17 bases lay between the germline ends. CDR1 and CDR2 from the germline V gene are LGHDT and YNNKEL (reference sequence). CDR3 DNA: TGTGCCAGCTCGAAAGGGCTGGGATTGCCCCAGCATTTT. This translates into CASSKGLGLPQHF.